Listed below are T cell receptor beta chains from one sample, sequenced in a study of T cell responses to AZD1222 COVID-19 vaccine. Profiled with immunoSEQ multiplex PCR; TCRdb holds only in-frame clones, not every one. The sample has more than 70,000 clones, roughly nine tenths seen once. The material sequenced was peripheral blood, taken on day 0 of AZD1222 vaccination. The receptor source for this set is an adult in good health. Each CDR3 is given with its conserved first and last residue. D genes are given only for firm matches. Not every row has a clone size; where given, it reads once, few, many or a size class.

abundance | j_gene | v_gene | d_gene | CDR3nt | CDR3aa
. | TRBJ2-2 | TRBV4-2 | . | TGTGCCAGCAGCCAAGACAGGGCCGGTCGGGAGCTGTTTTTT | CASSQDRAGRELFF
once | TRBJ1-2 | TRBV4-1 | TRBD1 | TGCGCCAGCAGCCGTCCCGGGACAGAAACCTATGGCTACACCTTC | CASSRPGTETYGYTF
. | TRBJ1-1 | TRBV5-8 | . | TGTGCCAGCAGCCTTTGGGGGGGGACGGGTAACACTGAAGCTTTCTTT | CASSLWGGTGNTEAFF
. | TRBJ1-3 | TRBV3-1/TRBV3-2 | . | TGTGCCAGCAGCCAAGAATTGCAGGGTTACTCTGGAAACACCATATATTTT | CASSQELQGYSGNTIYF
. | TRBJ1-4 | TRBV2 | . | TGTGCCAGCAAAAAGGTCGAACGAGGAAAACTGTTTTTT | CASKKVERGKLFF
. | TRBJ1-5 | TRBV9 | . | TGTGCCAGCAGCGTAGCCTCACGGGGGAGCAATCAGCCCCAGCATTTT | CASSVASRGSNQPQHF
. | TRBJ2-2 | TRBV5-4 | TRBD2 | TGTGCCAGCAGCTTGTATGGGGGGGAGCGGGAGCTGTTTTTT | CASSLYGGERELFF
. | TRBJ2-1 | TRBV3-1/TRBV3-2 | . | TGTGCCAGCACCCAGGGGGGCCGAGCAGATGAGCAGTTCTTC | CASTQGGRADEQFF
. | TRBJ2-3 | TRBV7-3 | . | TGTGCCAGCAGCGCTCCTAGCGCCGGCGCAGATACGCAGTATTTT | CASSAPSAGADTQYF
. | TRBJ2-7 | TRBV11-2 | . | TGTGCCAGCAGCCCGCGAGGCTACGAGCAGTACTTC | CASSPRGYEQYF
. | TRBJ2-1 | TRBV6-4 | . | TGTGCCAGCAGGGGGGAGAATGAGCAGTTCTTC | CASRGENEQFF
. | TRBJ1-1 | TRBV6-2/TRBV6-3 | TRBD1 | TGTGCCAGCAGCCGAAGAGGACAGGGCGACACTGAAGCTTTCTTT | CASSRRGQGDTEAFF
once | TRBJ2-5 | TRBV28 | TRBD1 | TGTGCCAGCAGTTTCCCGACAGGGAGTTTACAAGAGACCCAGTACTTC | CASSFPTGSLQETQYF
. | TRBJ1-2 | TRBV6-2/TRBV6-3 | . | TGTGCCAGCAGTTCTGATAACGGGTTCGACTATGGCTACACCTTC | CASSSDNGFDYGYTF
. | TRBJ1-1 | TRBV29-1 | . | TGCAGCGTTGGGGGGGGTGACAGTATGAACACTGAAGCTTTCTTT | CSVGGGDSMNTEAFF
. | TRBJ1-1 | TRBV5-1 | . | TGCGCCAGCAGCCTCCGTTGGGGACAAGAGAACACTGAAGCTTTCTTT | CASSLRWGQENTEAFF
. | TRBJ1-5 | TRBV7-9 | . | TGTGCCAGCAGCTTATTTGTTGGACAGCCCCAGCATTTT | CASSLFVGQPQHF
. | TRBJ1-1 | TRBV6-2/TRBV6-3 | . | TGTGCCAGCAGTGGGGCCGGGTACACTGAAGCTTTCTTT | CASSGAGYTEAFF
. | TRBJ2-2 | TRBV29-1 | . | TGCAGCGTTGGGAACAGTTCGAACACCGGGGAGCTGTTTTTT | CSVGNSSNTGELFF
. | TRBJ2-7 | TRBV30 | TRBD2 | TGTGCCTGGAAGAGGGCTAGCGGGCGCCCTAGCTCCTACGAGCAGTACTTC | CAWKRASGRPSSYEQYF
. | TRBJ2-5 | TRBV9 | . | TGTGCCAGCAGCGTAGACGGGAGAGGGGAGACCCAGTACTTC | CASSVDGRGETQYF
. | TRBJ1-3 | TRBV7-9 | . | TGTGCCAGCAGCTTGGGGGAAGGAAACACCATATATTTT | CASSLGEGNTIYF
. | TRBJ1-5 | TRBV7-2 | TRBD1 | TGTGCCAGCAGCTCCCCTCGGACAGGTCAATCAGTGGCCCAGCATTTT | CASSSPRTGQSVAQHF
. | TRBJ1-2 | TRBV9 | . | TGTGCCAGCAGCGTAGCTGGGGGAGCTAACTATGGCTACACCTTC | CASSVAGGANYGYTF
. | TRBJ2-7 | TRBV9 | TRBD1 | TGTGCCAGCAGCGTAGGACGGGACAGCTCCTACGAGCAGTACTTC | CASSVGRDSSYEQYF
. | TRBJ2-7 | TRBV19 | . | TGTGCCAGTAGTTCAGGGACGGAAACCTACGAGCAGTACTTC | CASSSGTETYEQYF
. | TRBJ1-4 | TRBV5-1 | . | TGCGCCAGCAGCCTCGGTTTCCAGTATGAAGAAAAACTGTTTTTT | CASSLGFQYEEKLFF
. | TRBJ2-1 | TRBV11-3 | . | TGTGCCAGCAGCTTAGGGCCCGGTAGTGAGCAGTTCTTC | CASSLGPGSEQFF
. | TRBJ1-2 | TRBV27 | TRBD1 | TGTGCCAGCAGCAACTATACAAACAGGGGACGTAACTATGGCTACACCTTC | CASSNYTNRGRNYGYTF
. | TRBJ2-3 | TRBV7-6 | TRBD2 | TGTGCCAGCAGCTACGGCGATGGGCGGGGGGGCTTTGATACGCAGTATTTT | CASSYGDGRGGFDTQYF
. | TRBJ1-1 | TRBV11-3 | . | TGTGCCAGCAGCTTAATGAACACTGAAGCTTTCTTT | CASSLMNTEAFF
. | TRBJ1-3 | TRBV3-1/TRBV3-2 | . | TGTGCCAGCAGTCACAAGGGTGTCGACACCATATATTTT | CASSHKGVDTIYF
. | TRBJ2-7 | TRBV6-2/TRBV6-3 | TRBD2 | TGTGCCAGCAGCCCCGGGGGCGGGAGGGCCGACGAGCAGTACTTC | CASSPGGGRADEQYF
. | TRBJ2-2 | TRBV2 | . | TGTGCCAGCAGTGAAGCGAGGGGGGCCGGGAATTCGAACACCGGGGAGCTGTTTTTT | CASSEARGAGNSNTGELFF
. | TRBJ1-6 | TRBV2 | . | TGTGCCAGTCAAACCGGAGGATTAGATTCACCCCTCCACTTT | CASQTGGLDSPLHF
. | TRBJ2-4 | TRBV12-3/TRBV12-4 | TRBD1 | TGTGCCAGCAGTTTAGGGACAGGACGGGTCAGCTTC | CASSLGTGRVSF
. | TRBJ1-1 | TRBV6-4 | . | TGTGCCAGCAGTGAGGAAGCCTGGGGGGAGGCTTTCTTT | CASSEEAWGEAFF
. | TRBJ2-1 | TRBV11-2 | . | TGTGCCAGCAGCCCTGGTGGAGGCAGAAACAATGAGCAGTTCTTC | CASSPGGGRNNEQFF
. | TRBJ1-4 | TRBV5-4 | TRBD1 | TGTGCCAGCAGCCCGGGGGACAGGGATTCAACTAATGAAAAACTGTTTTTT | CASSPGDRDSTNEKLFF
. | TRBJ1-4 | TRBV9 | TRBD1 | TGTGCCAGCAGCGTAGCTCCGACAGGGCCAAATGAAAAACTGTTTTTT | CASSVAPTGPNEKLFF
few | TRBJ2-7 | TRBV6-5 | . | TGTGCCAGCAGTTACTCGAACAGCTACGAGCAGTACTTC | CASSYSNSYEQYF
. | TRBJ1-5 | TRBV3-1/TRBV3-2 | TRBD1 | TGTGCCAGCAGCCAAGGGGACAGGGGAGGTTGGCAGCCCCAGCATTTT | CASSQGDRGGWQPQHF
once | TRBJ1-5 | TRBV5-5 | TRBD1 | TGTGCCAGCAGCTTGTGGGGGACAGGCAATCAGCCCCAGCATTTT | CASSLWGTGNQPQHF
. | TRBJ1-2 | TRBV29-1 | . | TGCAGCGTTGAAGATCGGGGACGGAACTATGGCTACACCTTC | CSVEDRGRNYGYTF
. | TRBJ1-1 | TRBV6-5 | . | TGTGCCAGCAGAGTACTCAGATACATGAACACTGAAGCTTTCTTT | CASRVLRYMNTEAFF